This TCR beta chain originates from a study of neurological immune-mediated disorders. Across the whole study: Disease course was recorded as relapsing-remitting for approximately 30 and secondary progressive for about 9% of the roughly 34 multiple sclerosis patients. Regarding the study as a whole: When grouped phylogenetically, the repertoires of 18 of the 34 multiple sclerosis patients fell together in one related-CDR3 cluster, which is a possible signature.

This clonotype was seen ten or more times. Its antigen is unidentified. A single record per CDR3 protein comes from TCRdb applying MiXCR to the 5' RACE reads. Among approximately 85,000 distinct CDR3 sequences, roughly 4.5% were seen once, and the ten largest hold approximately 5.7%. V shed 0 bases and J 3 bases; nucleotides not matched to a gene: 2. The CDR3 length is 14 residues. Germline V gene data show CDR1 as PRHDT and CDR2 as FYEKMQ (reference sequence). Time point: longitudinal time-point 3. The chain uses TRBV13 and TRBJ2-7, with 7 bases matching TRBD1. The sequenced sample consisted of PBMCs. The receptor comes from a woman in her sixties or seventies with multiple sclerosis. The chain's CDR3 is CASSLGTGRYEQYF. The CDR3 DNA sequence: TGTGCCAGCAGCTTAGGGACAGGGCGCTACGAGCAGTACTTC.